This record covers a single T cell receptor (beta chain). What it binds is unknown. The data were taken from a study of cytomegalovirus exposure and HLA in healthy donors. Findings of the study overall: CMV serostatus was the only immune exposure information that was available. It was in a later analysis that TCR association rates were seen to vary by HLA locus, highest for DRB1 and lowest for HLA-C. Sequences of the TCR beta chain were said to predict the HLA-A and HLA-B alleles of most subjects accurately.

13 Jbeta primers and 60 Vbeta primers were used for the PCR. The protocol was immunoSEQ multiplex PCR, while the TCRdb copy is restricted to in-frame clones and leaves out a portion. The table shows about 100,000 clones, with roughly 85% occurring only once. The CDR3 totals 18 residues. Germline trimming cut 0 bases from V and 7 bases from J; bases unmatched to any gene: 18. CDR1 and CDR2 (germline): LGHNA, YSLEER. The chain employs TRBV4-3 and TRBJ2-7; the match to TRBD2 covers 7 bases. Sample: PBMCs. This clonotype was sampled from a man aged 25 to 40 in good health and CMV-seronegative. CDR3 sequence (DNA): TGCGCCAGCAGCCAAGAACCTGTACTAGCGAATCTTTTACGTGAGCAGTACTTC. Translation gives CASSQEPVLANLLREQYF.